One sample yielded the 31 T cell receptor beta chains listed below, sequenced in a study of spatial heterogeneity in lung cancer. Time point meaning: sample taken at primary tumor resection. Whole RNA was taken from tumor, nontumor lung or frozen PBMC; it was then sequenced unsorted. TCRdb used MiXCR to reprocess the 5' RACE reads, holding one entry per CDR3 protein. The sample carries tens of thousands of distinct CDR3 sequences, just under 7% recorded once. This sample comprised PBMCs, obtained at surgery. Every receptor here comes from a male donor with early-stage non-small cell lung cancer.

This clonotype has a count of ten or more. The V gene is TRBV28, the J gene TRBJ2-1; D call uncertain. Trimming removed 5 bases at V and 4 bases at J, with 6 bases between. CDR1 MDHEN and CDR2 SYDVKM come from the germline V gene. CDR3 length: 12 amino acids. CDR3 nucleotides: TGTGCCAGCAGTCGCCTGTACAATGAGCAGTTCTTC. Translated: CASSRLYNEQFF.

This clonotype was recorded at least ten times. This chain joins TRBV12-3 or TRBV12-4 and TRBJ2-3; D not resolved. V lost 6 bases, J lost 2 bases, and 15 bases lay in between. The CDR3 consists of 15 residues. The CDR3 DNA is TGTGCCAGCAGCCCGTTTGCTACCTACACAGATACGCAGTATTTT. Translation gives CASSPFATYTDTQYF.

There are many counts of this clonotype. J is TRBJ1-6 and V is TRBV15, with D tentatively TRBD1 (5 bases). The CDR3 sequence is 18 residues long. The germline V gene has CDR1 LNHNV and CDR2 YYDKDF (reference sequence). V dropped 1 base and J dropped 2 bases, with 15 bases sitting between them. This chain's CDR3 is CATSRVQGAIAYNSPLHF. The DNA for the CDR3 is TGTGCCACCAGCAGAGTCCAAGGGGCCATTGCCTATAATTCACCCCTCCACTTT.

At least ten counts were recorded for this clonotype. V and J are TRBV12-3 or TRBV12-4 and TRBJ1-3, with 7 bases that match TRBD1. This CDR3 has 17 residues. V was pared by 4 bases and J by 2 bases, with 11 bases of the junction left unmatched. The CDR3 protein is CASSSTYEQGTGNTIYF. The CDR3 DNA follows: TGTGCCAGCAGTTCGACCTACGAACAGGGGACTGGAAACACCATATATTTT.

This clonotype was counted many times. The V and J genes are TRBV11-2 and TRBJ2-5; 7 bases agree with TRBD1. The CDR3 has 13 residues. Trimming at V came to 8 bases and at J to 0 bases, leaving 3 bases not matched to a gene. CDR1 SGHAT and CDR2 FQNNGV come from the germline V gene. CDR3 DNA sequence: TGTGCCAGCGGGGACAGCTACCAAGAGACCCAGTACTTC. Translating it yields CASGDSYQETQYF.

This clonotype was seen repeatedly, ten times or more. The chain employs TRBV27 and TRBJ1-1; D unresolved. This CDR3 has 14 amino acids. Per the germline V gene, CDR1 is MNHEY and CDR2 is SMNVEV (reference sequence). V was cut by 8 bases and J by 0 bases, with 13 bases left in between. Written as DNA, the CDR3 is TGTGCCAGCGGAGGGTCCCAGTTGAACACTGAAGCTTTCTTT. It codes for CASGGSQLNTEAFF.

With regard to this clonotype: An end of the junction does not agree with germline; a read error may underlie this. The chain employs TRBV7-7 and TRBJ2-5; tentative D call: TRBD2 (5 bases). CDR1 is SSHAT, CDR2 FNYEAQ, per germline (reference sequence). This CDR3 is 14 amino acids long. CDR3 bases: TGTGCTAGCAGCCCCGGACTGTACCAAGAGACCCAGTACTTC. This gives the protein CASSPGLYQETQYF.

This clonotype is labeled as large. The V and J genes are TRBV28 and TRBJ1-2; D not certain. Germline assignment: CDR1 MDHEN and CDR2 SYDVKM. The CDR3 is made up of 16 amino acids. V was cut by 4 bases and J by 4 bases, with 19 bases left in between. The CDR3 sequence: CASSSARADRVYGYTF. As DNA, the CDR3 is TGTGCCAGCAGTTCCGCTAGGGCAGACCGAGTCTATGGCTACACCTTC.

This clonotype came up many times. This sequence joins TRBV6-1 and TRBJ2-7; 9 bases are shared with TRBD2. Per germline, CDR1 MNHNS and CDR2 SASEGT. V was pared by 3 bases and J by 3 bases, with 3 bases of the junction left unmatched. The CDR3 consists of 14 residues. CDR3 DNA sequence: TGTGCCAGCAGTGAGCGGGGGGGCCGCTACGAGCAGTACGTC. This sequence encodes CASSERGGRYEQYV.

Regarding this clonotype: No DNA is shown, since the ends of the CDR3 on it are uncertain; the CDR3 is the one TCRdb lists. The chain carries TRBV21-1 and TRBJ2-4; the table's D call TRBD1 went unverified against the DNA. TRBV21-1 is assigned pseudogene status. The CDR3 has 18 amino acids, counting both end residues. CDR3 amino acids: CASSKSAVGRGAKNIQYF.

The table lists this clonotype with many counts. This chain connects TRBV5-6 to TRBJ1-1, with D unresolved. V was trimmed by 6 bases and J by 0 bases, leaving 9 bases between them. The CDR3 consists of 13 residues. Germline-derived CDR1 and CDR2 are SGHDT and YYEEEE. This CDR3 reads CASTSTLNTEAFF. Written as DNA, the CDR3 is TGTGCCAGCACCTCGACCCTGAACACTGAAGCTTTCTTT. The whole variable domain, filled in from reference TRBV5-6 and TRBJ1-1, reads DAGVTQSPTHLIKTRGQQVTLRCSPKSGHDTVSWYQQALGQGPQFIFQYYEEEERQRGNFPDRFSGHQFPNYSSELNVNALLLGDSALYLCASTSTLNTEAFFGQGTRLTVV.

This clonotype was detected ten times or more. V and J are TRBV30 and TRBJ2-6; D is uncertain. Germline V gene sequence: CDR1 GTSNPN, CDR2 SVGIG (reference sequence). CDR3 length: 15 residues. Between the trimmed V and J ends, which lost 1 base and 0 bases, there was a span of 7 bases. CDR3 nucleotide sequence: TGTGCCTGGAGTGCTCTGCACTCTGGGGCCAACGTCCTGACTTTC. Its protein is CAWSALHSGANVLTF.

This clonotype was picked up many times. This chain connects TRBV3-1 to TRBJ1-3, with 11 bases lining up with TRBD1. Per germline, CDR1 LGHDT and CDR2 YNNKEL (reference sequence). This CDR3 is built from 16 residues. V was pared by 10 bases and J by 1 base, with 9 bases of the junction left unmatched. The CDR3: CATAPGTGGSGNTIYF. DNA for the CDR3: TGTGCCACGGCCCCCGGGACAGGGGGTTCTGGAAACACCATATATTTT.

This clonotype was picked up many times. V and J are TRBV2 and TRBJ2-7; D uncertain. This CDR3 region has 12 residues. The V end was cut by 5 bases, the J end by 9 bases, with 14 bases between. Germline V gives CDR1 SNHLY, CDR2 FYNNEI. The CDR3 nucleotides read TGTGCCAGCAGTACCCTAACCTCCGGGCAGTACTTC. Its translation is CASSTLTSGQYF.

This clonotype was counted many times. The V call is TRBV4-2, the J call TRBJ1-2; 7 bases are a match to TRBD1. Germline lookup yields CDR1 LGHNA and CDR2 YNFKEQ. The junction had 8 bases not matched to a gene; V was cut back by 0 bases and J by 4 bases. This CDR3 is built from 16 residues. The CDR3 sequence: CASSQEVSGTAYGYTF. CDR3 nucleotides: TGTGCCAGCAGCCAAGAAGTCTCCGGGACAGCCTATGGCTACACCTTC.

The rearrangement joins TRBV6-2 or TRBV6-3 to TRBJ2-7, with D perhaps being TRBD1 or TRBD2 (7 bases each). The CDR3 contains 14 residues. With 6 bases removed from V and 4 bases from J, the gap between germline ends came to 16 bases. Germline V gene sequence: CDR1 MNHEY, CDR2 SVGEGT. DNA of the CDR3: TGTGCCAGCAGCCAGGGAGGGGGCAGTTACGAGCAGTACTTC. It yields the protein CASSQGGGSYEQYF.

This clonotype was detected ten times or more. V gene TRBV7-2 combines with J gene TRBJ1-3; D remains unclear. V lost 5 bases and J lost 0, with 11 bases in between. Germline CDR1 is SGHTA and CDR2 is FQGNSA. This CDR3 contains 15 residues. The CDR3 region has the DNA TGTGCCAGCAGCCCCAGTCGAGCCTCTGGAAACACCATATATTTT. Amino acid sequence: CASSPSRASGNTIYF.

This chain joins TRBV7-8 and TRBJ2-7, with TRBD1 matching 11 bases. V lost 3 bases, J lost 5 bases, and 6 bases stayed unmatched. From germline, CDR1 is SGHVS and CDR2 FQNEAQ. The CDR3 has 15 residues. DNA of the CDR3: TGTGCCAGCAGCTTCTCCGGGACAGGGGGACACGAGCAGTACTTC. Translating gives CASSFSGTGGHEQYF.

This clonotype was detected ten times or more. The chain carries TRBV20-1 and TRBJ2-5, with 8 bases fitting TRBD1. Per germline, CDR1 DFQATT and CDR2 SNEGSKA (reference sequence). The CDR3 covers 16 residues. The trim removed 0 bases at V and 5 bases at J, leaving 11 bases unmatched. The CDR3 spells CSARDLPGGALETQYF. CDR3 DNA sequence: TGCAGTGCTAGAGATTTACCAGGGGGCGCACTGGAGACCCAGTACTTC.

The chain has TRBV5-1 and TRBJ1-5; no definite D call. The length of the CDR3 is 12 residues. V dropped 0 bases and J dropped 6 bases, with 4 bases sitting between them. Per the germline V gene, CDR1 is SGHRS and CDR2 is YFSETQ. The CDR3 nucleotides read TGCGCCAGCAGCTTGGACGGTCAGCCCCAGCATTTT. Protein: CASSLDGQPQHF.

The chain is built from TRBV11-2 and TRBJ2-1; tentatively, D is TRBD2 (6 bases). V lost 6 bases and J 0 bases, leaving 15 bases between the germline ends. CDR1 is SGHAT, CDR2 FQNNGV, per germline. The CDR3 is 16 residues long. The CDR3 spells CASRPRGVSSYNEQFF. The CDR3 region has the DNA TGTGCCAGCAGACCACGCGGGGTTAGCTCCTACAATGAGCAGTTCTTC.

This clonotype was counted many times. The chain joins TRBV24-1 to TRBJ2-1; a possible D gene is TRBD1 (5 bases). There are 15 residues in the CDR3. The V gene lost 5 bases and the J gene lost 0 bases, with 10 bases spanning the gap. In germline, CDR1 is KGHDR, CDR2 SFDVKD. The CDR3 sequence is CATSVRQFSYNEQFF. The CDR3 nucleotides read TGTGCCACCAGTGTCCGACAGTTCTCCTACAATGAGCAGTTCTTC.

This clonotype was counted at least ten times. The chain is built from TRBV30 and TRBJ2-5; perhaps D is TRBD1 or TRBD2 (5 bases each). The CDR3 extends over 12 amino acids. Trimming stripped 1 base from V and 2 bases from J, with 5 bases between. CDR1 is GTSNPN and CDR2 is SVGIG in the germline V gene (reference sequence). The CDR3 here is CAWSGGQETQYF. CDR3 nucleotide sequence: TGTGCCTGGAGTGGGGGGCAAGAGACCCAGTACTTC.

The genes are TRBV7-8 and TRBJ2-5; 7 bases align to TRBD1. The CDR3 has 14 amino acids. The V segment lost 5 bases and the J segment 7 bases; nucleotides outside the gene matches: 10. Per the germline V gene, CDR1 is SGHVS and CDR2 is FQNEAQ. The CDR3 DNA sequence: TGTGCCAGCAGCCCCCGACAGGGCCTTGGGACCCAGTACTTC. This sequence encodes CASSPRQGLGTQYF. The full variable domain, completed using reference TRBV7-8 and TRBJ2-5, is GAGVSQSPRYKVAKRGQDVALRCDPISGHVSLFWYQQALGQGPEFLTYFQNEAQLDKSGLPSDRFFAERPEGSVSTLKIQRTQQEDSAVYLCASSPRQGLGTQYFGPGTRLLVL.

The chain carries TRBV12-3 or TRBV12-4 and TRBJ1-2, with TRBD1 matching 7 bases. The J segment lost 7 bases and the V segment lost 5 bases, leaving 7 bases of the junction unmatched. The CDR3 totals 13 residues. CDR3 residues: CASSVDRAAGYTF. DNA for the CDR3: TGTGCCAGCAGTGTAGACAGGGCGGCTGGCTACACCTTC.

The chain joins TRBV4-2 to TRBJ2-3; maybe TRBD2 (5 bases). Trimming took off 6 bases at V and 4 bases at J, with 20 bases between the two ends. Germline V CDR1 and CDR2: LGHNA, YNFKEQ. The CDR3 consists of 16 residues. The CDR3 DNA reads TGTGCCAGCAGGCCTCCCTCGGCGGGTGGGGCAGATACGCAGTATTTT. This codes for CASRPPSAGGADTQYF.

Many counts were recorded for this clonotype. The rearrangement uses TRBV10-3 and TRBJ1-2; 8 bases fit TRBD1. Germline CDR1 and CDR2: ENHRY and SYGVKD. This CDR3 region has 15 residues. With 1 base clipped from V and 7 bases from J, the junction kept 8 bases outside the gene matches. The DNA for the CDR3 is TGTGCCATCAGTGAGTTCGGACAGGGCGGTTTTGGCTACACCTTC. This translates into CAISEFGQGGFGYTF.

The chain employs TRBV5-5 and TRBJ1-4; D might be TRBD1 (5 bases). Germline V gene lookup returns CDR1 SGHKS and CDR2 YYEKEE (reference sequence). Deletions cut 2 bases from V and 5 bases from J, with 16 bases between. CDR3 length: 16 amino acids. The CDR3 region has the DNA TGTGCCAGCAGCTTATACCCCGGGACGGAGAATGAAAAACTGTTTTTT. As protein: CASSLYPGTENEKLFF.

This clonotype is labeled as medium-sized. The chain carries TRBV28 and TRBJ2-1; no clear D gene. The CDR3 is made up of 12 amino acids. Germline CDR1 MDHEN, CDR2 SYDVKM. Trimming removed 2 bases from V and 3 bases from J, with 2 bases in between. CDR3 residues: CASSLGYNEQFF. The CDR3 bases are TGTGCCAGCAGTTTAGGCTACAATGAGCAGTTCTTC.

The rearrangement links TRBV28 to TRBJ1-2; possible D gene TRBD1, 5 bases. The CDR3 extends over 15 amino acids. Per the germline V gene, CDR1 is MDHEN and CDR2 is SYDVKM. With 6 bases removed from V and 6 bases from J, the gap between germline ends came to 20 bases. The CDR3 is CASSYLRTRDDGYTF. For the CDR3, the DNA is TGTGCCAGCAGCTATCTTCGGACAAGGGATGATGGCTACACCTTC.

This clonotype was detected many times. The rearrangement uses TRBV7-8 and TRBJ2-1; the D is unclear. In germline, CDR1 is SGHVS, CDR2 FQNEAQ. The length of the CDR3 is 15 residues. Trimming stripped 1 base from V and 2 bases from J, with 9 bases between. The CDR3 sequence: CASSLEGGTYNEQFF. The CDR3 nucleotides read TGTGCCAGCAGCTTAGAGGGTGGAACCTACAATGAGCAGTTCTTC. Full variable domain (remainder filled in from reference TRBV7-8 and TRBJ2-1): GAGVSQSPRYKVAKRGQDVALRCDPISGHVSLFWYQQALGQGPEFLTYFQNEAQLDKSGLPSDRFFAERPEGSVSTLKIQRTQQEDSAVYLCASSLEGGTYNEQFFGPGTRLTVL.